The rows below give T cell receptor beta chains drawn from one sample of a study of tumor and adjacent non-tumor tissue in lung cancer. TCRdb re-called the multiplex PCR reads with MiXCR, one entry per CDR3 protein. The data contain 100,000 or so distinct CDR3 sequences, 80% of them seen just once; the ten biggest clones take up 30%. The sample was distant non-tumor lung tissue. The source is a man aged 60-69 years with small cell lung cancer. The CDR3 runs from the conserved cysteine through the conserved F or W. D genes are given only for firm matches. The size of a clone is reported for some rows only, either as once, few or many, or as a class for expanded clones.

V	J	D	size	CDR3	DNA
TRBV30	TRBJ2-1	TRBD1	NA	CAWSGTGTACYNEQFF	TGTGCCTGGAGCGGAACCGGGACAGCGTGTTACAATGAGCAGTTCTTC
TRBV4-1	TRBJ2-1	NA	NA	CTSSLIEASFNGQFF	TGCACCAGCAGCCTCATCGAAGCGTCCTTCAATGGGCAGTTCTTC
TRBV6-5	TRBJ2-3	TRBD2	NA	CASSSSGRASPITDTQYF	TGTGCCAGCAGTTCAAGTGGGAGGGCTTCCCCTATCACAGATACGCAGTATTTT
TRBV4-2	TRBJ1-1	NA	many	CASSQDWGAAGEAFF	TGTGCCAGCAGCCAAGATTGGGGGGCCGCCGGTGAAGCTTTCTTT
TRBV2	TRBJ2-1	TRBD2	NA	CASQTSGKDNDQFF	TGTGCCAGCCAGACTAGCGGGAAAGACAATGATCAGTTCTTC
TRBV24-1	TRBJ2-7	NA	NA	CATSDPGRSSYEQYF	TGTGCCACCAGTGATCCCGGACGGAGCTCCTACGAGCAGTACTTC
TRBV12-3/TRBV12-4	TRBJ2-2	TRBD1	NA	CASNFSGTDTGKLLF	TGTGCCAGCAATTTCTCTGGGACAGACACCGGGAAGCTGCTTTTT
TRBV20-1	TRBJ2-1	TRBD2	once	CSAISGGHNEQFF	TGCAGTGCTATAAGCGGGGGACACAATGAGCAGTTCTTC
TRBV6-6	TRBJ1-3	NA	NA	CASIQQSPGNTIYF	TGTGCCAGCATTCAACAGTCCCCTGGAAACACCATATATTTT
TRBV6-1	TRBJ2-1	NA	many	CASSERSADNEQFF	TGTGCCAGCAGTGAAAGAAGCGCGGACAATGAGCAGTTCTTC
TRBV4-1	TRBJ2-2	TRBD2	NA	CASSHPFTGGGDGELFF	TGCGCCAGCAGCCACCCCTTCACGGGGGGAGGCGACGGGGAGCTGTTTTTT
TRBV7-8	TRBJ2-3	TRBD2	NA	CASNLRTSGRAGADTQYF	TGTGCCAGCAACCTACGGACTAGCGGTAGGGCCGGGGCAGATACGCAGTATTTT
TRBV30	TRBJ1-1	NA	NA	CAWSWGGGVFF	TGTGCCTGGAGCTGGGGCGGGGGGGTTTTCTTT
TRBV11-3	TRBJ2-7	NA	NA	CASSLYSRAGEQYF	TGTGCCAGCAGTCTTTACTCCCGCGCGGGGGAGCAGTACTTC
TRBV12-3/TRBV12-4	TRBJ1-1	NA	NA	CASSILENIEAFF	TGCGCCAGTAGTATCCTCGAGAACATTGAAGCTTTCTTT
TRBV28	TRBJ1-2	TRBD1	many	CASTMLRDRGRGGYTF	TGTGCCAGCACCATGCTCCGGGACAGGGGGCGAGGAGGCTACACCTTC
TRBV30	TRBJ1-1	NA	NA	CAWTVVNTEAFF	TGTGCCTGGACTGTAGTGAACACTGAAGCTTTCTTT
TRBV6-2/TRBV6-3	TRBJ1-5	TRBD1	NA	CVTAAGQGIQPQHF	TGTGTCACTGCTGCGGGACAGGGTATTCAGCCTCAGCATTTT
TRBV4-2	TRBJ2-2	NA	NA	CASSQYLKANTGELFF	TGTGCCAGCAGCCAATATCTGAAGGCCAACACTGGGGAGCTGTTCTTT
TRBV11-2	TRBJ2-1	NA	NA	CPSSLVIAQSPYNEQFF	TGTCCCAGCAGCTTAGTGATAGCCCAGAGCCCCTACAATGAGCAGTTCTTC
TRBV5-4	TRBJ2-1	TRBD2	NA	CASSTGLAVYSEQFF	TGTGCCAGCAGCACCGGGCTAGCGGTCTACAGTGAGCAGTTCTTC
TRBV7-9	TRBJ2-7	TRBD2	few	CASSVYVTSGLYEQYF	TGTGCCAGCAGCGTTTACGTGACTAGCGGACTCTACGAGCAGTACTTC
TRBV11-2	TRBJ2-1	TRBD1	once	CASQKRQGDNEQPF	TGTGCCAGTCAGAAGCGACAGGGCGACAATGAGCAGCCCTTC
TRBV11-2	TRBJ1-1	NA	NA	CASSRGRGTRTEAFF	TGTGCCAGTAGCCGAGGACGGGGGACCCGAACTGAAGCTTTCTTT
TRBV29-1	TRBJ2-3	TRBD2	NA	CSASTGTSTHTQYF	TGCAGCGCCTCGACAGGGACTAGCACACATACGCAGTATTTT
TRBV6-5	TRBJ1-2	TRBD1	NA	CAMRDTGVGYGYTF	TGTGCCATGAGGGATACAGGGGTCGGGTATGGCTACACCTTC
TRBV11-3	TRBJ2-1	TRBD2	few	CASNLTAGYDNEQFF	TGTGCCAGCAACTTAACAGCGGGGTACGACAATGAGCAGTTCTTC
TRBV11-2	TRBJ2-1	NA	NA	CASQKQGDNEQFF	TGTGCCAGCCAGAAGCAGGGCGACAATGAGCAGTTCTTC
TRBV11-1	TRBJ2-7	NA	NA	CASSYLSSWTAYEQYF	TGTGCCAGCAGCTACCTCTCTTCCTGGACTGCATACGAGCAGTACTTC
TRBV20-1	TRBJ2-1	NA	once	CSALKLRERSYNEQFF	TGCAGTGCTCTAAAGCTTAGAGAGAGGTCCTACAATGAGCAGTTCTTC
TRBV11-2	TRBJ1-1	TRBD1	once	CVSSDTGGRGTEVFF	TGTGTCAGCAGCGATACAGGGGGCAGGGGCACTGAAGTTTTCTTT
TRBV5-1	TRBJ2-3	NA	few	CASSLIGGRGTDTQYF	TGCGCCAGCAGCTTGATCGGGGGGCGCGGCACAGATACGCAGTATTTT
TRBV5-5	TRBJ2-3	NA	NA	CASTHVRAGTETQYF	TGTGCCAGCACCCACGTCAGGGCAGGTACAGAAACGCAGTATTTT
TRBV11-2	TRBJ2-1	TRBD2	NA	CASSREGNTALLEQFF	TGTGCCAGCAGTCGGGAGGGTAATACGGCCCTCCTTGAGCAGTTCTTC
TRBV5-6	TRBJ2-4	TRBD2	NA	CASYPPSGGIAKNIQYF	TGTGCCAGCTACCCCCCTAGCGGAGGGATAGCCAAAAACATTCAGTACTTC
TRBV29-1	TRBJ2-7	NA	many	CSVKERVHSYEQYF	TGCAGCGTCAAAGAGCGGGTACACTCCTACGAGCAGTACTTC
TRBV28	TRBJ2-1	TRBD2	few	CTSMGGTSGYNEQFF	TGTACCAGCATGGGGGGGACTAGCGGTTACAATGAGCAGTTCTTC
TRBV4-2	TRBJ2-3	NA	NA	CASSPEPSGEGTDTQYF	TGTGCCAGTAGCCCGGAACCAAGCGGAGAGGGGACAGATACGCAGTATTTT
TRBV29-1	TRBJ1-2	TRBD1	many	CSVEDQDRGLGYTF	TGCAGCGTTGAAGATCAGGACAGGGGGCTTGGCTACACCTTC
TRBV12-3/TRBV12-4	TRBJ2-5	NA	NA	CDSSLSVETQYF	TGTGACAGCAGTTTATCGGTAGAGACCCAGTACTTT
TRBV14	TRBJ1-2	NA	once	CASNQDCGASPNYGYTF	TGTGCCAGCAACCAAGATTGTGGGGCCTCCCCAAACTATGGCTACACCTTC
TRBV11-3	TRBJ2-1	NA	medium-sized	CASSWGSSYNEQFF	TGTGCCAGCAGCTGGGGGAGCTCCTACAATGAGCAGTTCTTC